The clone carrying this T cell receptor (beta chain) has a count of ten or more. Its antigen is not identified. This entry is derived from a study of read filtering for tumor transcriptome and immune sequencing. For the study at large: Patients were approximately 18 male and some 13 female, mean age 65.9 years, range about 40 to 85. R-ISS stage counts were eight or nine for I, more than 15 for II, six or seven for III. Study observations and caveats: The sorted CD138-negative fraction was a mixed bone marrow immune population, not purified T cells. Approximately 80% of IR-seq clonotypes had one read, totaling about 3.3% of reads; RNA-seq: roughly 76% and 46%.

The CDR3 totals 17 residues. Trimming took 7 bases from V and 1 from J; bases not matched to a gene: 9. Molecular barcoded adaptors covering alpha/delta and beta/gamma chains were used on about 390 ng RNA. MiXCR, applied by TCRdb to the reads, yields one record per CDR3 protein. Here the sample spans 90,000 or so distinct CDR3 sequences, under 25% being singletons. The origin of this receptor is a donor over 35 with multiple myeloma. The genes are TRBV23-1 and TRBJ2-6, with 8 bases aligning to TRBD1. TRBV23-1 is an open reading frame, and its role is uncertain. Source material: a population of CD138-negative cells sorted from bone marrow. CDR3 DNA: TGCGCCAGCATCCGGACAGGGCTACGGTCTGGGGCCAACGTCCTGACTTTC. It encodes CASIRTGLRSGANVLTF.